Listed below are T cell receptor beta chains from one sample, sequenced in a study of human T cells and chemical hapten exposure. TCRdb reprocessed the RACE reads with MiXCR, giving one entry per CDR3 protein. The sample yields about 14,000 distinct CDR3 sequences, about 16% seen once. This material consisted of whole blood, taken in connection with sensitization to the hapten diphenylcyclopropenone (DPC). These receptors all stem from a young woman with alopecia areata. Some clones in this sample may be carry-over from other donors' samples. Both conserved end residues are part of each CDR3. The order of the fields is V gene, J gene, D gene, CDR3 length, clone size, CDR3 protein, CDR3 DNA. D genes are given only for firm matches. Size tells how often a clone was seen (once, few, many) or the class of an expanded clone, and some rows leave it out.

>TRBV19|TRBJ1-5|NA|13|medium-sized
CASSMGANQPQHF
TGTGCCAGTAGTATGGGGGCTAATCAGCCCCAGCATTTT
>TRBV6-2/TRBV6-3|TRBJ2-6|NA|15|many
CASSYSGSGANVLTF
TGTGCCAGCAGTTACTCAGGCTCTGGGGCCAACGTCCTGACTTTC
>TRBV2|TRBJ2-5|TRBD1|11|many
CASSGDRTQYF
TGTGCCAGCAGTGGGGACAGGACCCAGTACTTC
>TRBV12-3/TRBV12-4|TRBJ1-2|TRBD1|15|many
CASSLLGQGLGGYTF
TGTGCCAGCAGTTTACTTGGACAGGGCTTAGGCGGCTACACCTTC
>TRBV18|TRBJ2-5|NA|14|many
CASSLIQYQETQYF
TGTGCCAGCTCACTAATCCAGTACCAAGAGACCCAGTACTTC
>TRBV20-1|TRBJ2-3|NA|13|few
CSARLYSTDTQYF
TGCAGTGCTAGATTGTACAGCACAGATACGCAGTATTTT
>TRBV27|TRBJ1-5|NA|12|medium-sized
CASSPIGQPQHF
TGTGCCAGCAGTCCCATTGGGCAGCCCCAGCATTTT
>TRBV29-1|TRBJ1-3|NA|11|medium-sized
CSASSGNTIYF
TGCAGCGCCAGCTCTGGAAACACCATATATTTT
>TRBV2|TRBJ1-2|NA|11|many
CASMGRYGYTF
TGTGCCAGCATGGGGCGCTATGGCTACACCTTC
>TRBV5-1|TRBJ2-2|NA|15|medium-sized
CASSLGSSGTGELFF
TGCGCCAGCAGCTTGGGGTCTAGTGGTACCGGGGAGCTGTTTTTT
>TRBV5-1|TRBJ1-1|NA|13|medium-sized
CASSLSGTGEAFF
TGCGCCAGCAGCTTGAGTGGGACGGGGGAAGCTTTCTTT
>TRBV4-1|TRBJ1-5|NA|13|NA
CASSQGARQPQHF
TGCGCCAGCAGCCAAGGGGCACGGCAGCCCCAGCATTTT
>TRBV20-1|TRBJ2-7|NA|16|many
CSASEDIALGPGEQYF
TGCAGTGCTAGCGAGGACATAGCTTTAGGGCCTGGCGAGCAGTACTTC
>TRBV20-1|TRBJ1-2|NA|13|NA
CSARGQSNYGYTF
TGCAGTGCTAGAGGACAATCTAACTATGGCTACACCTTC
>TRBV19|TRBJ2-3|NA|13|medium-sized
CASSSVHTDTQYF
TGTGCCAGTAGTTCGGTCCACACAGATACGCAGTATTTT
>TRBV20-1|TRBJ1-2|TRBD1|12|many
CSALDRIYGYTF
TGCAGTGCGTTGGACAGGATCTATGGCTACACCTTC
>TRBV2|TRBJ2-2|NA|16|NA
CASQRPSGANTGELFF
TGTGCCAGCCAGCGTCCCTCGGGGGCCAACACCGGGGAGCTGTTTTTT
>TRBV14|TRBJ2-7|NA|14|many
CASSLDSYSYEQYF
TGTGCCAGCAGCTTGGACAGTTATTCCTACGAGCAGTACTTC
>TRBV20-1|TRBJ2-1|TRBD2|13|many
CSAERGGYNEQFF
TGCAGTGCCGAGCGGGGAGGGTACAATGAGCAGTTCTTC
>TRBV12-3/TRBV12-4|TRBJ2-1|NA|15|many
CASSSRWGSGNEQFF
TGTGCCAGCAGCTCTCGTTGGGGGTCTGGCAATGAGCAGTTCTTC
>TRBV4-3|TRBJ1-2|NA|16|many
CASSQDGDGTLYGYTF
TGCGCCAGCAGCCAAGATGGGGATGGGACACTCTATGGCTACACCTTC
>TRBV29-1|TRBJ2-5|NA|13|many
CSVDSGFRETQYF
TGCAGCGTTGATAGTGGGTTCCGAGAGACCCAGTACTTC
>TRBV7-8|TRBJ2-3|TRBD2|17|many
CASSSWAGTSTTDTQYF
TGTGCCAGCAGCTCCTGGGCCGGGACTAGCACCACAGATACGCAGTATTTT
>TRBV10-3|TRBJ2-1|NA|14|medium-sized
CAILGGPPYNEQFF
TGTGCCATCTTGGGGGGCCCCCCCTACAATGAGCAGTTCTTC
>TRBV10-3|TRBJ2-1|NA|11|medium-sized
CAIRGVNEQFF
TGTGCCATCAGAGGGGTCAATGAGCAGTTCTTC
>TRBV20-1|TRBJ2-1|NA|12|many
CSARDRGNEQFF
TGCAGTGCTAGAGATAGGGGAAATGAGCAGTTCTTC
>TRBV7-3|TRBJ1-6|NA|16|many
CASSLTSRQMNSPLHF
TGTGCCAGCAGCTTAACGAGTCGACAGATGAATTCACCCCTCCACTTT
>TRBV6-6|TRBJ1-5|TRBD1|17|medium-sized
CASSRDRDRGDNGPQHF
TGTGCCAGCAGCCGTGACAGGGACAGGGGAGATAATGGGCCCCAGCATTTT
>TRBV5-1|TRBJ1-1|NA|13|NA
CASRDNLNTEAFF
TGCGCCAGCCGGGACAATCTGAACACTGAAGCTTTCTTT
>TRBV5-1|TRBJ2-1|NA|13|NA
CASSLVAGNEQFF
TGCGCCAGCAGCTTGGTCGCGGGAAATGAGCAGTTCTTC
>TRBV10-2|TRBJ2-2|NA|19|many
CASSELGQRDTSNTGELFF
TGCGCCAGCAGTGAATTGGGCCAACGGGACACCTCGAACACCGGGGAGCTGTTTTTT
>TRBV11-1|TRBJ1-1|NA|13|NA
CASRVRVGTEAFF
TGTGCCAGCAGAGTGCGGGTTGGCACTGAAGCTTTCTTT
>TRBV7-9|TRBJ1-5|TRBD1|14|NA
CASSSKDRNQPQHF
TGTGCCAGCAGCTCCAAGGACAGGAATCAGCCCCAGCATTTT
>TRBV2|TRBJ2-2|NA|14|many
CASSEGTRTGELFF
TGTGCCAGCAGTGAAGGGACTCGCACCGGGGAGCTGTTTTTT
>TRBV29-1|TRBJ2-5|TRBD1|12|NA
CSAGQGQETQYF
TGCAGCGCCGGACAGGGACAAGAGACCCAGTACTTC
>TRBV9|TRBJ1-6|NA|15|NA
CASSVEVRYNSPLHF
TGTGCCAGCAGCGTAGAGGTCAGATATAATTCACCCCTCCACTTT
>TRBV29-1|TRBJ2-1|TRBD2|16|NA
CSVEDLFGRANNEQFF
TGCAGCGTTGAAGATCTTTTCGGGAGGGCCAATAATGAGCAGTTCTTC
>TRBV20-1|TRBJ2-1|NA|14|NA
CSARGLGTYNEQFF
TGCAGTGCTAGGGGATTGGGCACATACAATGAGCAGTTCTTC
>TRBV5-4|TRBJ2-1|TRBD2|15|medium-sized
CASSRGLLSYNEQFF
TGTGCCAGCAGCAGGGGACTACTAAGTTACAATGAGCAGTTCTTC
>TRBV6-4|TRBJ2-6|NA|14|medium-sized
CASSDNSGANVLTF
TGTGCCAGCAGTGACAACTCTGGGGCCAACGTCCTGACTTTC
>TRBV20-1|TRBJ2-6|NA|15|many
CSAREGGPGANVLTF
TGCAGTGCTAGGGAGGGTGGCCCTGGGGCCAACGTCCTGACTTTC
>TRBV2|TRBJ2-1|NA|16|NA
CASSEASRVGGNEQFF
TGTGCCAGCAGTGAAGCTAGCCGAGTAGGGGGCAATGAGCAGTTCTTC
>TRBV29-1|TRBJ2-4|NA|12|many
CSVGDQRIIQYF
TGCAGCGTTGGCGACCAAAGAATCATTCAGTACTTC
>TRBV12-3/TRBV12-4|TRBJ2-5|TRBD1|15|many
CASSRDRGPQETQYF
TGTGCCAGCAGTAGGGACAGGGGGCCACAAGAGACCCAGTACTTC
>TRBV7-2|TRBJ1-6|TRBD1|15|medium-sized
CASSFTGTENSPLHF
TGTGCCAGCAGCTTTACCGGGACAGAGAATTCACCCCTCCACTTT
>TRBV6-1|TRBJ2-5|NA|13|many
CASSAGLVETQYF
TGTGCCAGCAGTGCCGGACTGGTAGAGACCCAGTACTTC
>TRBV2|TRBJ2-3|NA|12|many
CASRQVTDTQYF
TGTGCCAGCAGACAAGTCACAGATACGCAGTATTTT
>TRBV4-1|TRBJ1-6|TRBD1|16|medium-sized
CASSQEGQANNSPLHF
TGCGCCAGCAGCCAAGAGGGACAGGCCAATAATTCACCCCTCCACTTT
>TRBV4-3|TRBJ2-5|TRBD2|16|NA
CASSQGLAGGQETQYF
TGCGCCAGCAGCCAAGGGCTAGCGGGAGGTCAAGAGACCCAGTACTTC
>TRBV5-1|TRBJ2-3|TRBD2|18|many
CASSPGLAGVTSTDTQYF
TGCGCCAGCAGCCCCGGACTAGCGGGGGTGACTAGCACAGATACGCAGTATTTT
>TRBV12-3/TRBV12-4|TRBJ1-6|NA|15|medium-sized
CASTPDGGSNSPLHF
TGTGCCAGCACCCCTGACGGGGGTTCCAATTCACCCCTCCACTTT
>TRBV12-3/TRBV12-4|TRBJ2-6|NA|15|many
CASSPVTPRANVLTF
TGTGCCAGCAGTCCAGTTACCCCTCGAGCCAACGTCCTGACTTTC
>TRBV20-1|TRBJ2-2|NA|14|NA
CSASPQGIAGELFF
TGCAGTGCTAGTCCACAGGGTATCGCCGGGGAGCTGTTTTTT
>TRBV20-1|TRBJ1-2|NA|14|many
CSARETQETGGYTF
TGCAGTGCTAGAGAAACACAGGAGACCGGCGGCTACACCTTC
>TRBV4-2|TRBJ2-5|TRBD2|16|NA
CASSQAPTSGVETQYF
TGTGCCAGCAGCCAAGCTCCGACTAGCGGGGTTGAGACCCAGTACTTC